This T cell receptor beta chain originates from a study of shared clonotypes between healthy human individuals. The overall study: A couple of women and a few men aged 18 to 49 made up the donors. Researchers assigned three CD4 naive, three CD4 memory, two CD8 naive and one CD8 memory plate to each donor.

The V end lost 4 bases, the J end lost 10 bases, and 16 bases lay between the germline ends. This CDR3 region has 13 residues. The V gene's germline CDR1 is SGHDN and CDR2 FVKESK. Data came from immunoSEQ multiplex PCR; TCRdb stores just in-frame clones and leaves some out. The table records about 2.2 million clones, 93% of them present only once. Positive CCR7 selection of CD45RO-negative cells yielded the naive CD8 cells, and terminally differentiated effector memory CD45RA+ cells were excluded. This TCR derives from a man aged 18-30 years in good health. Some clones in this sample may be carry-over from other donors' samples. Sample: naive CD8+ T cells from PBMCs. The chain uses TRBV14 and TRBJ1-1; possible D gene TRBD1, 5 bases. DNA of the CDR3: TGTGCCAGCAGCCCCTCCGGGGCTTATGGAGCTTTCTTT. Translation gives CASSPSGAYGAFF.